These T cell receptor beta chains were read from a single sample in a study of T-cell reconstitution after alpha-beta-depleted transplantation in children. A single record per CDR3 protein comes from TCRdb applying MiXCR to the PCR reads. The table lists around 360,000 distinct CDR3 sequences, 10% of them singletons, with about 2.3% in the top ten. This sample comprised PBMCs from the stem cell graft donor, obtained from the stem cell graft. The receptors here all came from a human donor who donated a stem cell graft to a child with acute lymphoblastic leukemia. Both conserved end residues are part of each CDR3. Fields, in order: D gene, J gene, clone size, V gene, CDR3 protein, CDR3 DNA. D genes are given only for firm matches. The size field is filled for only some rows; it gives once, few, many or a size class.

>NA|TRBJ1-2|NA|TRBV5-4
CASSPDSVGDYGYTF
TGTGCCAGCAGCCCGGACAGTGTTGGGGACTATGGCTACACCTTC
>TRBD2|TRBJ2-7|many|TRBV20-1
CSASGGLAAVSYEQYF
TGCAGTGCTAGTGGAGGACTAGCGGCCGTCTCCTACGAGCAGTACTTC
>TRBD2|TRBJ2-1|few|TRBV28
CASSWTSRYNEQFF
TGTGCCAGCAGTTGGACTAGCAGATACAATGAGCAGTTCTTC
>TRBD2|TRBJ2-2|few|TRBV5-1
CASSWGLAVNTGELFF
TGCGCCAGCAGCTGGGGACTAGCGGTGAACACCGGGGAGCTGTTTTTT
>TRBD1|TRBJ2-1|few|TRBV7-9
CASSSTTGTGVYNEQFF
TGTGCCAGCAGCTCAACCACCGGGACAGGGGTGTACAATGAGCAGTTCTTC
>NA|TRBJ2-7|NA|TRBV7-2
CASSARQGLAGEQYF
TGTGCCAGCAGCGCCCGCCAAGGCCTGGCCGGGGAGCAGTACTTC
>NA|TRBJ2-2|NA|TRBV3-1
CASSRGPKTRGGGHTGELFF
TGTGCCAGCAGCAGGGGCCCCAAAACTCGTGGAGGGGGCCACACCGGGGAGCTGTTTTTT
>NA|TRBJ1-6|NA|TRBV4-2
CASSEQGNSPLHF
TGTGCCAGCAGCGAACAGGGAAATTCACCCCTCCACTTT
>TRBD1|TRBJ2-7|many|TRBV19
CASSRDSGPYEQYF
TGTGCCAGTAGTCGGGACAGCGGACCCTACGAGCAGTACTTC
>TRBD2|TRBJ2-1|few|TRBV7-8
CASSLAVTSGRSNEQFF
TGTGCCAGCAGCTTAGCGGTGACTAGCGGGAGGTCGAATGAGCAGTTCTTC
>NA|TRBJ2-2|NA|TRBV25-1
CASSDRAGGGGELFF
TGTGCCAGCAGTGATAGGGCCGGGGGAGGCGGGGAGCTGTTTTTT
>NA|TRBJ1-1|NA|TRBV11-2
CASSLYRGGLSNTEAFF
TGTGCCAGCAGCTTATATCGAGGAGGGCTATCGAACACTGAAGCTTTCTTT
>NA|TRBJ2-7|few|TRBV29-1
CSVRRGSHEQYF
TGCAGCGTTCGGCGCGGTTCCCACGAGCAGTACTTC
>NA|TRBJ2-5|few|TRBV5-6
CASSLGQRQETQYF
TGTGCCAGCAGCTTGGGTCAGAGACAAGAGACCCAGTACTTC
>TRBD1|TRBJ2-4|many|TRBV7-2
CASSKGTGMAIQYF
TGTGCCAGCAGCAAGGGGACAGGGATGGCCATTCAGTACTTC
>TRBD1|TRBJ2-3|few|TRBV11-2
CASSSWTGPDTQYF
TGTGCCAGCAGCTCGTGGACAGGGCCCGATACGCAGTATTTT
>TRBD1|TRBJ1-4|NA|TRBV4-1
CASSPLGQGPQTNEKLFF
TGCGCCAGCAGCCCGTTAGGACAGGGCCCTCAGACTAATGAAAAACTGTTTTTT
>TRBD1|TRBJ2-1|many|TRBV5-1
CASSPGTGDNEQFF
TGCGCCAGCAGCCCAGGGACAGGGGACAATGAGCAGTTCTTC
>NA|TRBJ1-5|NA|TRBV30
CAWRGGSNQPQHF
TGTGCCTGGCGAGGAGGTAGCAATCAGCCCCAGCATTTT
>TRBD1|TRBJ2-1|few|TRBV7-3
CASSMTGPDEQFF
TGTGCCAGCAGCATGACAGGGCCCGATGAGCAGTTCTTC
>TRBD2|TRBJ2-1|few|TRBV7-2
CASSVSGSVNEQFF
TGTGCCAGCAGCGTTAGCGGGAGTGTGAATGAGCAGTTCTTC
>NA|TRBJ1-2|many|TRBV6-5
CASSYSIRANYGYTF
TGTGCCAGCAGTTACTCGATCAGGGCTAACTATGGCTACACCTTC
>NA|TRBJ2-5|many|TRBV12-3/TRBV12-4
CASSSSGGQETQYF
NA
>NA|TRBJ1-5|few|TRBV28
CASRLRDQPQHF
TGTGCCAGCAGGTTAAGGGATCAGCCCCAGCATTTT
>NA|TRBJ2-4|few|TRBV11-1
CASSPSTDNLAKNIQYF
TGTGCCAGCAGCCCCTCGACCGACAACCTAGCCAAAAACATTCAGTACTTC
>NA|TRBJ1-2|few|TRBV29-1
CSVEDITRTPGRVYGYTF
TGCAGCGTTGAAGATATAACCCGGACGCCGGGCAGGGTATATGGCTACACCTTC
>TRBD2|TRBJ2-3|many|TRBV27
CASTQLAGVTQYF
TGTGCCAGCACCCAACTAGCGGGAGTTACGCAGTATTTT
>NA|TRBJ2-7|few|TRBV21-1
CASDVGVHEQYF
TGTGCCAGCGACGTGGGGGTCCACGAGCAGTACTTC
>NA|TRBJ2-3|NA|TRBV5-6
CASSFLGAVTDTQYF
TGTGCCAGCAGCTTCCTGGGGGCCGTCACAGATACGCAGTATTTT
>NA|TRBJ2-7|few|TRBV5-5
CASSLWAGNAYEQYF
TGTGCCAGCAGCTTGTGGGCCGGGAACGCCTACGAGCAGTACTTC
>TRBD1|TRBJ2-5|few|TRBV7-2
CASSLGDSHQETQYF
TGTGCCAGCAGCTTAGGGGACAGCCACCAAGAGACCCAGTACTTC
>TRBD2|TRBJ2-1|NA|TRBV6-1
CASSPSGSWVNEQFF
TGTGCCAGCAGTCCCAGCGGGAGCTGGGTCAATGAGCAGTTCTTC
>TRBD2|TRBJ2-7|many|TRBV4-2
CASSQSSGTYEQYF
TGTGCCAGCAGCCAGTCTAGCGGAACCTACGAGCAGTACTTC
>NA|TRBJ1-4|NA|TRBV5-1
CASSFRTTHEKLFF
TGCGCCAGCAGCTTTCGGACTACCCATGAAAAACTGTTTTTT
>NA|TRBJ2-7|NA|TRBV7-2
CASSLAGESYEQYF
TGTGCCAGCAGCTTAGCGGGAGAAAGCTACGAGCAGTACTTC
>NA|TRBJ2-4|few|TRBV19
CASSIEGVPQNIQYF
TGTGCCAGTAGTATTGAAGGGGTCCCCCAAAACATTCAGTACTTC
>TRBD1|TRBJ1-1|few|TRBV19
CASRNHRRDRNTEAFF
TGTGCCAGTAGAAACCACCGAAGGGACAGAAACACTGAAGCTTTCTTT
>NA|TRBJ2-7|many|TRBV6-2/TRBV6-3
CASSFGRVSSYEQYF
TGTGCCAGCAGTTTCGGACGGGTCAGCTCCTACGAGCAGTACTTC
>NA|TRBJ1-6|NA|TRBV11-2
CASRHDSRTSSYNSPLHF
TGTGCCAGCAGACATGACAGTAGGACGAGCTCCTATAATTCACCCCTCCACTTT
>TRBD1|TRBJ2-7|NA|TRBV7-3
CASSQNAMTGVSEQYF
TGTGCCAGCAGCCAAAATGCGATGACAGGGGTCTCCGAGCAGTACTTC
>NA|TRBJ1-4|few|TRBV6-1
CASSPSPQSWEEKLFF
TGTGCCAGCAGTCCTAGCCCTCAGTCGTGGGAGGAAAAACTGTTTTTT
>NA|TRBJ2-5|NA|TRBV7-9
CASSNLVDSQTQYF
TGTGCCAGCAGCAACCTAGTGGACAGCCAGACCCAGTACTTC
>NA|TRBJ1-3|NA|TRBV10-1
CASSDDGNTIYF
TGCGCCAGCAGTGACGACGGAAACACCATATATTTT
>TRBD2|TRBJ2-7|NA|TRBV5-4
CASSLRAASGRNEQYF
TGTGCCAGCAGCTTACGGGCGGCTAGCGGGAGGAATGAGCAGTACTTC
>NA|TRBJ2-7|few|TRBV6-1
CASRHRDGSYEQYF
TGTGCCAGCAGGCATCGGGACGGATCCTACGAGCAGTACTTC
>NA|TRBJ2-5|many|TRBV29-1
CSVHLQGGKETQYF
TGCAGCGTTCACCTACAGGGTGGGAAAGAGACCCAGTACTTC
>TRBD1|TRBJ2-3|few|TRBV24-1
CATQYGTGPDTQYF
TGTGCCACCCAGTACGGGACAGGGCCAGATACGCAGTATTTT